The clone carrying this T cell receptor (beta chain) was recorded a few times. Its antigen is not identified. Template material for amplifying TCR beta CDR3 regions consisted of RNA transcripts. Primed by the HTBI set, a first-round RT-PCR was run on the TCR CDR3. TCRdb redid the calling of the multiplex PCR reads with MiXCR, one entry per CDR3 protein. The table has around 600,000 distinct CDR3 sequences, roughly 14% seen once. This specimen comes from a study of T cells in Graves' hyperthyroidism and ophthalmopathy. Study-level results: Ophthalmopathy got predicted by the model a median about six months before its onset.

V lost 4 bases and J lost 5; bases outside the gene matches: 3. CDR1 is WSHSY, CDR2 SAAADI, per germline. The CDR3 is 14 residues long. Newly diagnosed hyperthyroidism, duration under 2 months, in patients aged 18 to 65. Investigators excluded patients with uncontrolled infection, other autoimmune disease, pregnancy or lactation. PBMCs were obtained from about 9.9 ml fresh peripheral blood. The material sequenced was blood. This clonotype originated in a woman aged 30 to 39 with Graves' hyperthyroidism. This sequence joins TRBV10-2 and TRBJ1-5; 9 bases are a match to TRBD1. The chain's CDR3 is CASSGDRDYQPQHF. The CDR3 nucleotides are TGCGCCAGCAGTGGGGACAGGGATTATCAGCCCCAGCATTTT.